Shown below are 31 T cell receptor beta chains from a single sample sequenced in a study of T cells in Graves' hyperthyroidism and ophthalmopathy. TCR beta CDR3 regions were amplified from RNA transcripts. Using the HTBI primer set, a first-round RT-PCR was run on the TCR CDR3. One entry per CDR3 protein, called by TCRdb with MiXCR from the multiplex PCR reads. The profile shows 550,000 to 600,000 distinct CDR3 sequences, around 42% of them singletons. Sequenced: peripheral blood or thyroid tissue (not recorded which). The receptors originated from an adult woman with Graves' disease, either hyperthyroidism or ophthalmopathy (not recorded which).

The V call is TRBV30, the J call TRBJ2-3; a possible D gene is TRBD2 (6 bases). This CDR3 comprises 15 residues. The ends were cut back, 3 bases at V and 0 bases at J, with 13 bases in the middle. Germline CDR1 and CDR2: GTSNPN and SVGIG (reference sequence). CDR3 coding DNA: TGTGCCTGGAGCCCCTCGGGACTCAGCACAGATACGCAGTATTTT. Residues: CAWSPSGLSTDTQYF.

V is TRBV2 and J is TRBJ2-7; possible D gene TRBD2, 7 bases. V was trimmed by 7 bases and J by 3 bases, leaving 19 bases between them. The CDR3 consists of 15 residues. The V gene's germline CDR1 is SNHLY and CDR2 FYNNEI. The CDR3 nucleotides read TGTGCCAGCAAAACAGGGCCTAGCGGTCGCTACGAGCAGTACTTC. Translating it yields CASKTGPSGRYEQYF.

V is TRBV24-1 and J is TRBJ2-5; possible D gene TRBD2, 6 bases. CDR1 is KGHDR, CDR2 SFDVKD, per germline. Trimming left V 0 bases short and J 4 bases short, with 26 bases between. The CDR3 runs 20 residues. The CDR3 bases are TGTGCCACCAGTGATTTGTACTCTCCGGGCCTCCTCCCGGGAGCAGAGACCCAGTACTTC. Translating gives CATSDLYSPGLLPGAETQYF.

The V gene is TRBV29-1, the J gene TRBJ2-7; no clear D gene. V dropped 4 bases and J dropped 7 bases, with 17 bases sitting between them. Germline-derived CDR1 and CDR2 are SQVTM and ANQGSEA. The CDR3 is made up of 13 amino acids. The CDR3 is CSVAQSRKMEQYF. In DNA, the CDR3 is TGCAGCGTTGCACAGTCCCGTAAGATGGAGCAGTACTTC.

The J gene is TRBJ2-6, the V gene TRBV11-2; D gene unclear. This CDR3 region has 14 residues. Between the trimmed V and J ends, which lost 10 bases and 1 base, there was a span of 11 bases. Germline CDR1 and CDR2: SGHAT and FQNNGV. The CDR3 region has the DNA TGTGCCACCCAAAGTGTGTCTGGGGCCAACGTCCTGACTTTC. It encodes CATQSVSGANVLTF.

In its sample, this clonotype was seen a few times. The genes are TRBV25-1 and TRBJ2-3; 10 nucleotides line up with TRBD2. V lost 2 bases to trimming and J lost 2 bases; unmatched junction nucleotides: 4. The CDR3 is 16 residues long. Germline values: CDR1 MGHDK, CDR2 SYGVNS. CDR3 coding DNA: TGTGCCAGCAGTGAACCACTAGCGGGGATCACAGATACGCAGTATTTT. It encodes CASSEPLAGITDTQYF.

This clonotype came up many times. The gene calls are TRBV2 and TRBJ1-1, with D hard to call. The CDR3 has 13 residues. Germline values: CDR1 SNHLY, CDR2 FYNNEI. The ends were cut back, 6 bases at V and 3 bases at J, with 11 bases in the middle. The CDR3 protein is CASRIGGDTEAFF. Written as DNA, the CDR3 is TGTGCCAGCAGGATTGGAGGTGACACTGAAGCTTTCTTT.

This clonotype came up many times. The genes are TRBV7-9 and TRBJ1-2; D call uncertain. The germline V gene has CDR1 SEHNR and CDR2 FQNEAQ (reference sequence). The CDR3 totals 13 residues. V shed 2 bases and J shed 4 bases, with 8 bases lying between them. The CDR3 reads CASSLNGRYGYTF. The CDR3 DNA follows: TGTGCCAGCAGCTTAAACGGCCGCTATGGCTACACCTTC.

The table lists this clonotype with a count of one. The chain uses TRBV2 and TRBJ2-5; tentatively, D is TRBD2 (6 bases). The germline CDR1 and CDR2 sequences are SNHLY and FYNNEI. V lost 6 bases and J 5 bases, leaving 16 bases between the germline ends. This CDR3 comprises 14 residues. CDR3 in DNA: TGTGCCAGCAGGATCCGGGAGCCTATGGAGACCCAGTACTTC. Encoded protein: CASRIREPMETQYF.

Of note for this clonotype: A clone one base away is much larger, so this may be a read error. This sequence joins TRBV11-2 and TRBJ2-7; 7 positions agree with TRBD2. Unmatched junction bases numbered 9, after V lost 5 bases and J lost 2 bases. This CDR3 comprises 15 residues. Per germline, CDR1 SGHAT and CDR2 FQNNGV. The CDR3 reads CASSPGPSGTYEQYF. The DNA of the CDR3 is TGTGCCAGCAGCCCGGGGCCTAGCGGTACCTACGAGCAGTACTTC.

This clonotype was detected once. The chain employs TRBV15 and TRBJ2-5, with 7 bases matching TRBD2. J was trimmed by 3 bases and V by 3 bases; bases with no gene match: 10. This CDR3 has 16 amino acids. The germline V gene has CDR1 LNHNV and CDR2 YYDKDF (reference sequence). In nucleotides, the CDR3 is TGTGCCACCAGCAGGGCGGCTAGCGGAAAGAAAGAGACCCAGTACTTC. The encoded protein is CATSRAASGKKETQYF. Based on the CDR3 plus reference TRBV15 and TRBJ2-5, the full variable domain is DAMVIQNPRYQVTQFGKPVTLSCSQTLNHNVMYWYQQKSSQAPKLLFHYYDKDFNNEADTPDNFQSRRPNTSFCFLDIRSPGLGDTAMYLCATSRAASGKKETQYFGPGTRLLVL.

This clonotype has a count of ten or more. The gene calls are TRBV28 and TRBJ1-2; no reliable D call. The germline CDR1 and CDR2 sequences are MDHEN and SYDVKM. The CDR3 totals 11 residues. V was trimmed by 8 bases and J by 5 bases, leaving 9 bases between them. CDR3: CASYRFYGYTF. The CDR3 bases are TGTGCCAGCTACAGATTTTATGGCTACACCTTC.

This clonotype occurred a few times. This rearrangement joins TRBV7-2 to TRBJ2-2; 8 bases match TRBD2. The CDR3 consists of 15 residues. V dropped 6 bases and J dropped 3; count of bases not matched to a gene: 6. The V gene's germline CDR1 is SGHTA and CDR2 FQGNSA. The CDR3 DNA is TGTGCCAGCAGGACATGGCGGGGGGACACCGGGGAGCTGTTTTTT. This sequence encodes CASRTWRGDTGELFF.

This clonotype has a handful of counts. The chain is built from TRBV2 and TRBJ2-5, with D tentatively TRBD1 (5 bases). CDR1 and CDR2 from the germline V gene are SNHLY and FYNNEI. With 7 bases removed from V and 2 bases from J, the gap between germline ends came to 17 bases. The CDR3 runs to 15 residues. The CDR3 loop is CASTPGIILQETQYF. The CDR3 nucleotides read TGTGCCAGCACCCCAGGGATAATCCTTCAAGAGACCCAGTACTTC.

The table lists this clonotype with many counts. The chain combines TRBV7-9 with TRBJ1-4; TRBD1 might be the D (5 bases). This CDR3 spans 14 amino acids. V was shortened by 1 base and J by 10 bases, with 13 bases between the two germline ends. Germline values: CDR1 SEHNR, CDR2 FQNEAQ (reference sequence). As DNA, the CDR3 is TGTGCCAGCAGCTTAGGACTGGGGGATGGAAAACTGTTTTTT. This encodes CASSLGLGDGKLFF.

The chain employs TRBV28 and TRBJ1-5; D remains ambiguous. The germline CDR1 and CDR2 sequences are MDHEN and SYDVKM. There are 14 residues in the CDR3. V was trimmed by 8 bases and J by 2 bases, leaving 13 bases between them. The CDR3 coding sequence is TGTGCCAGCGGTACGGTGGCAGGCAATCAGCCCCAGCATTTT. This sequence encodes CASGTVAGNQPQHF. Based on the CDR3 plus reference TRBV28 and TRBJ1-5, the full variable domain is DVKVTQSSRYLVKRTGEKVFLECVQDMDHENMFWYRQDPGLGLRLIYFSYDVKMKEKGDIPEGYSVSREKKERFSLILESASTNQTSMYLCASGTVAGNQPQHFGDGTRLSIL.

A remark on this clonotype: A clone one base away is much larger, so this may be a read error. The chain couples TRBV20-1 to TRBJ2-5, with TRBD2 matching 7 bases. Per the germline V gene, CDR1 is DFQATT and CDR2 is SNEGSKA (reference sequence). The CDR3 has 16 residues. CDR3 region: CSVGDGGLFFRETQYF. CDR3 DNA sequence: TGCAGCGTTGGGGACGGGGGGTTATTTTTTCGGGAGACCCAGTACTTC.

The chain has TRBV15 and TRBJ1-4; possibly TRBD1 for D (5 bases). CDR3 length: 16 amino acids. V gave up 3 bases and J gave up 0 bases, with 11 bases separating them. CDR1 and CDR2 (germline): LNHNV, YYDKDF (reference sequence). CDR3 sequence reads: CATSRGDRPTNEKLFF. The CDR3 coding sequence is TGTGCCACCAGCAGGGGTGACAGACCAACTAATGAAAAACTGTTTTTT.

This clonotype was detected many times. V is TRBV7-9 and J is TRBJ1-5; 9 bases align to TRBD1. The CDR3 spans 15 residues. CDR1 is SEHNR and CDR2 is FQNEAQ in the germline V gene (reference sequence). V was clipped by 2 bases and J by 7 bases; unmatched bases: 6. CDR3 sequence (DNA): TGTGCCAGCAGCTTAACCGGACAGGGGTGGCAGCCCCAGCATTTT. Protein: CASSLTGQGWQPQHF.

This rearrangement joins TRBV20-1 to TRBJ2-1; 8 bases line up with TRBD2. This CDR3 comprises 14 residues. The V gene's germline CDR1 is DFQATT and CDR2 SNEGSKA (reference sequence). The CDR3 coding sequence is TGCAGCGCCTCAGGGCGGGAGGCCTACAATGAGCAGTTCTTC. Its protein is CSASGREAYNEQFF.

V usage is TRBV7-9 and J usage is TRBJ1-1; D ambiguous. Trimming took off 5 bases at V and 7 bases at J, with 8 bases between the two ends. The CDR3 is 11 amino acids. Germline V gives CDR1 SEHNR, CDR2 FQNEAQ (reference sequence). CDR3 sequence: CASSPDREAFF. CDR3 bases: TGTGCCAGCAGCCCGGATCGTGAAGCTTTCTTT.

CDR3 sequence reads: CAISGGTSNTEAFF. The CDR3 coding sequence is TGTGCCATCAGTGGGGGGACGTCGAACACTGAAGCTTTCTTT. The rearrangement uses TRBV10-3 and TRBJ1-1; a possible D gene is TRBD1 (5 bases). Germline CDR1 and CDR2: ENHRY and SYGVKD. This CDR3 is 14 amino acids long. V lost 4 bases to trimming and J lost 1 base, with 10 bases between them.

This clonotype was observed many times. The rearrangement links TRBV20-1 to TRBJ2-5; tentative D call: TRBD2 (6 bases). Germline V gene data show CDR1 as DFQATT and CDR2 as SNEGSKA (reference sequence). The CDR3 consists of 14 residues. The V gene lost 3 bases and the J gene lost 4 bases, with 15 bases spanning the gap. The CDR3 region is CSARRGDSRETQYF. The CDR3 nucleotides are TGCAGTGCTAGGAGAGGGGACTCGCGAGAGACCCAGTACTTC.

This clonotype was seen a few times. V usage is TRBV10-3 and J usage is TRBJ2-5; 9 bases are shared with TRBD1. The CDR3 runs to 15 residues. The germline gives CDR1 ENHRY, CDR2 SYGVKD. The junction had 14 bases not matched to a gene; V was cut back by 10 bases and J by 5 bases. For the CDR3, the DNA is TGTGCCACCGGGACAGGGAGCGGGATGATGGAGACCCAGTACTTC. This gives the protein CATGTGSGMMETQYF.

This clonotype appeared once. This sequence joins TRBV5-1 and TRBJ1-4; D unclear. V was pared by 4 bases and J by 7 bases, with 17 bases between. Germline CDR1 SGHRS, CDR2 YFSETQ. This CDR3 has 15 residues. As DNA, the CDR3 is TGCGCCAGCAGCCCCGAGGCTCAAACGACTGAAAAACTGTTTTTT. Translated: CASSPEAQTTEKLFF.

This clonotype was detected only once. The genes are TRBV20-1 and TRBJ2-6; possible D gene TRBD2, 6 bases. The germline CDR1 and CDR2 sequences are DFQATT and SNEGSKA (reference sequence). The CDR3 is made up of 16 amino acids. Deletions cut 8 bases from V and 0 bases from J, with 17 bases between. Written as DNA, the CDR3 is TGCAGTCCAACCGGGACTTCCCACTCTGGGGCCAACGTCCTGACTTTC. Its protein is CSPTGTSHSGANVLTF.

This clonotype was counted many times. The chain couples TRBV2 to TRBJ2-5; D unclear. The germline gives CDR1 SNHLY, CDR2 FYNNEI. V shed 9 bases and J shed 1 base, with 15 bases lying between them. The CDR3 covers 14 residues. In DNA form, the CDR3 reads TGTGCCAGTTGTAAGGGTTCTGTCCAAGAGACCCAGTACTTC. Translated: CASCKGSVQETQYF.

This clonotype was detected many times. CDR3 loop: CASSQDSQRGTYEQYF. The CDR3 DNA sequence: TGCGCCAGCAGCCAAGATTCCCAAAGGGGGACCTACGAGCAGTACTTC. The genes are TRBV4-1 and TRBJ2-7; the D gene is possibly TRBD1 (6 bases). The ends were cut back, 0 bases at V and 2 bases at J, with 14 bases in the middle. CDR1 MGHRA and CDR2 YSYEKL come from the germline V gene. This CDR3 has 16 amino acids.

This clonotype was found once. The chain uses TRBV4-1 and TRBJ2-5; possibly TRBD2 for D (5 bases). V lost 1 base and J 2 bases, leaving 17 bases between the germline ends. Looked up from germline, CDR1 is MGHRA and CDR2 is YSYEKL. The length of the CDR3 is 17 residues. The CDR3 bases are TGCGCCAGCAGCCAAGGGAACGCGGACTGGCGGCAAGAGACCCAGTACTTC. Its translation: CASSQGNADWRQETQYF.

The chain employs TRBV29-1 and TRBJ2-7; TRBD1 matches 11 bases. The CDR3 is made up of 17 amino acids. J gave up 4 bases and V 5 bases, and 16 bases lay outside the gene matches. Per germline, CDR1 SQVTM and CDR2 ANQGSEA. As DNA, the CDR3 is TGCAGCGTTCCCGCGACTAGAAGGACAGGGGGCCCTTACGAGCAGTACTTC. Translation: CSVPATRRTGGPYEQYF.

As regards this clonotype: No conserved phenylalanine or tryptophan is present at the end of the CDR3, so a read error is the likely explanation. This chain links TRBV7-2 with TRBJ1-1; D is uncertain. The CDR3 is made up of 14 amino acids. V was clipped by 6 bases and J by 1 base, with 12 bases between them. Germline V gives CDR1 SGHTA, CDR2 FQGNSA. CDR3 residues: CASSYSRWNTEAFL. DNA of the CDR3: TGTGCCAGCAGTTACTCAAGATGGAACACTGAAGCTTTCCTT.